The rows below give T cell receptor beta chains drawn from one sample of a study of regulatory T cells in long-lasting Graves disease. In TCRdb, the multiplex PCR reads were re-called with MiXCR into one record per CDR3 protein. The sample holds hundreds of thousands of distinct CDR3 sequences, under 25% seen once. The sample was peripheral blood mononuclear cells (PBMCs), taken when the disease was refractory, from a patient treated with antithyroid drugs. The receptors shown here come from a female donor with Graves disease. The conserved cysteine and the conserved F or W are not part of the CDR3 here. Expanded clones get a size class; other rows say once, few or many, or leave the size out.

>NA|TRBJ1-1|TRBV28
ASSPGQFNTEAF
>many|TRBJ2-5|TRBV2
ASSLQGQGQETQY
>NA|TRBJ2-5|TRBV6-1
ASRDGGAWETQY
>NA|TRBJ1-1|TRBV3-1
ASSQEEGTEAF
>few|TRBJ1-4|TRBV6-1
ASSNRGGEKLF
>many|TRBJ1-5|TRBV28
ASRPGPPWEPQH
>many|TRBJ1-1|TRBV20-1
SGVRDRNTEAF
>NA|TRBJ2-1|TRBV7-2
ASSLTGGLNNEQF
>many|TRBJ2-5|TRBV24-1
ATSDGGYETQY
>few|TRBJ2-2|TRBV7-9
SSSFLGGGRSSGELF
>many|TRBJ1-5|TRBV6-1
ASSVQSYSNQPQH
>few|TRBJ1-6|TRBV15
ATRPLRDNSPLH
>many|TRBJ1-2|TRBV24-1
ATSTGRGTNYGYT
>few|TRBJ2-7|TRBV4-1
ASSLESGQGNEQY
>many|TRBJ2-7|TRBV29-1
SVRGGRNYEQY
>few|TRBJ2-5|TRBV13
ASSLRQGWQETQY
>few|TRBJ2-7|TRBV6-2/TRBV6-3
ASSYLDNYEQY
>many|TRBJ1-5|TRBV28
ASSFSGDNQPQH
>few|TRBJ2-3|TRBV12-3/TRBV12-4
ASSTDRSTDTQY
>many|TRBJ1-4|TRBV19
ASRHLGTDSNEKLF
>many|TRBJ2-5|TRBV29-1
SVGLPGETQY
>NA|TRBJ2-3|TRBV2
ASSGDLQSTDTQY
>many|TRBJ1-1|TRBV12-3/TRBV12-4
ASSLTGMTEAF
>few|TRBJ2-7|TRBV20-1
SARGFYEQY
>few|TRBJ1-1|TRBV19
ASRALGFPEAF
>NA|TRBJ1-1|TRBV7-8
ASSLAAWGNTEAF
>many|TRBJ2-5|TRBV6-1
ASMPSGGQETQY
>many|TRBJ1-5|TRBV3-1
ASSRDSVNQPQH
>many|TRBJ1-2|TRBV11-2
ASSSHIKPNYGYT
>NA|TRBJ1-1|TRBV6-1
ASSPRAGGTTEAF
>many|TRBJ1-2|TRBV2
ASSAARLRAANYGYT
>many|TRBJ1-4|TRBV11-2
ASTPMQGTNEKLF
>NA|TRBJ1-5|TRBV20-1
SAWVGLGNQPQH
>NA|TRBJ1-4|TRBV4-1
ASSQDILKTLVFEKLF
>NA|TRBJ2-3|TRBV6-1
ASSVLQSSTDTQY
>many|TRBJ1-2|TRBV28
ASSSGQGKHYGYT
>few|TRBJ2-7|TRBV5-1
ASSFTAGGDYEQY
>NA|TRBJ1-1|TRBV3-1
ASSPRAVTEAF
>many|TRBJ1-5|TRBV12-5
ASGLSGSNQPQH
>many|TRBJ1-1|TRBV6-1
ASRTQEWTEAF
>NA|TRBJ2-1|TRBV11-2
ASSRRVGRAKGGSYNEQF
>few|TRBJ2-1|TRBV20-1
SASDARSSDVEQF
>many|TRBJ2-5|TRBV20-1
SARGGTQETQY
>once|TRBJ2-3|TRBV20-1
SAVGLSTDTQY
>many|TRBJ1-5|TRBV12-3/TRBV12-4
ASSLDSLNQPQH
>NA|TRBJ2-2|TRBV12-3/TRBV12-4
ASSLYVGELF
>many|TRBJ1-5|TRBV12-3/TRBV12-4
ASTLWGPNQPQH
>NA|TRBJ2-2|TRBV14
ASSLQPHTGELF
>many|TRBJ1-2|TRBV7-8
ASSPRQGGNYGYT
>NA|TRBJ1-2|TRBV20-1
SARPLAENYGYT
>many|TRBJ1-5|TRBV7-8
ASSPGRGQSNQPQH
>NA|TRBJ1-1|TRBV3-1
ASSHSRGTEAF
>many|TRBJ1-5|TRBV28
ASSLTVYQPQH
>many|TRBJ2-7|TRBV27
ASSPTGPSEQY
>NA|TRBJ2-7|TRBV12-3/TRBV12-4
ASSLGGRVYGQY
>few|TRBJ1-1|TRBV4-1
ASSHQGITEAF
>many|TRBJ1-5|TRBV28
ASVIEGQPQH
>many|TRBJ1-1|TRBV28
ASSIWGGGRTEAF
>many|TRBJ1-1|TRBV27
ASTPRLGRGNTEAF
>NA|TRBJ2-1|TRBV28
AIRHGSQSLGQF